These 20 T cell receptor beta chains were all obtained from the same sample, sequenced in a study of T-cell memory formation after mild COVID-19. TCRdb re-derived calls from the 5' RACE reads in MiXCR, one entry per CDR3 protein. The repertoire holds 350,000 or so distinct CDR3 sequences, with around 21% as singletons. What was sequenced was PBMCs or a T cell subset sorted from them (not recorded which). These receptor sequences come from an adult woman who had mild COVID-19 (a few samples of this study predate the infection). Cell type and time point are not known.

The chain has TRBV12-3 or TRBV12-4 and TRBJ1-5, with 9 bases aligning to TRBD1. J gave up 11 bases and V 2 bases, and 16 bases lay outside the gene matches. This CDR3 contains 17 residues. The CDR3 sequence is CASSLIPDRGGYGAQHF. The CDR3, as DNA: TGTGCCAGCAGTTTAATTCCGGACAGGGGCGGATACGGAGCCCAGCATTTT.

This clonotype occurred a few times. The V gene is TRBV7-2, the J gene TRBJ2-5, with D possibly being TRBD2 (5 bases). The V end lost 5 bases, the J end lost 2 bases, and 15 bases lay between the germline ends. The V gene's germline CDR1 is SGHTA and CDR2 FQGNSA. This CDR3 has 15 residues. In DNA form, the CDR3 reads TGTGCCAGCAGCGGTATAGCGTTGGGACAAGAGACCCAGTACTTC. This encodes CASSGIALGQETQYF. Variable domain in full (rest from reference TRBV7-2 and TRBJ2-5): GAGVSQSPSNKVTEKGKDVELRCDPISGHTALYWYRQSLGQGLEFLIYFQGNSAPDKSGLPSDRFSAERTGGSVSTLTIQRTQQEDSAVYLCASSGIALGQETQYFGPGTRLLVL.

This clonotype was picked up many times. The chain uses TRBV11-2 and TRBJ2-7; 11 bases match TRBD2. CDR1 and CDR2 from the germline V gene are SGHAT and FQNNGV. V lost 6 bases, J lost 5 bases, and 9 bases stayed unmatched. The CDR3 contains 15 residues. The CDR3 loop reads CASRGIAGGPHEQYF. The CDR3 DNA sequence: TGTGCCAGCAGAGGCATAGCGGGAGGGCCCCACGAGCAGTACTTC.

This clonotype showed up just a few times. The gene calls are TRBV12-3 or TRBV12-4 and TRBJ1-1; D ambiguous. The V gene lost 3 bases and the J gene lost 6 bases, with 11 bases spanning the gap. This CDR3 is built from 13 residues. This CDR3 is CASSFERLAEAFF. The CDR3 DNA is TGTGCCAGCAGTTTTGAGAGACTCGCTGAAGCTTTCTTT.

This clonotype appeared a few times. This sequence joins TRBV10-3 and TRBJ1-5; the D gene is possibly TRBD1 (6 bases). Trimming shortened V by 4 bases and J by 2 bases, and 12 bases separated the two germline ends. This CDR3 spans 15 amino acids. Germline CDR1 is ENHRY and CDR2 is SYGVKD. For the CDR3, the DNA is TGTGCCATCAGTGGCCAAGGGGGAGGCAATCAGCCCCAGCATTTT. Translation gives CAISGQGGGNQPQHF.

There are a few counts of this clonotype. The chain joins TRBV7-9 to TRBJ2-7; D is ambiguous. The CDR3 is made up of 13 amino acids. Trimming took off 3 bases at V and 9 bases at J, with 15 bases between the two ends. Germline CDR1 and CDR2: SEHNR and FQNEAQ (reference sequence). CDR3 protein: CASSLPQSLGQYF. CDR3 sequence (DNA): TGTGCCAGCAGCTTGCCCCAGTCCCTCGGGCAGTACTTC.

This clonotype appeared a few times. This rearrangement joins TRBV6-6 to TRBJ2-7; TRBD1 matches 9 bases. The trim removed 4 bases at V and 5 bases at J, leaving 3 bases unmatched. The germline V gene has CDR1 MNHNY and CDR2 SVGAGI (reference sequence). The CDR3 sequence is 13 residues long. This CDR3 is CASSSGTGNEQYF. CDR3 nucleotides: TGTGCCAGCAGTTCCGGGACAGGGAACGAGCAGTACTTC.

This sequence joins TRBV7-2 and TRBJ2-7, with TRBD1 matching 9 bases. Germline V CDR1 and CDR2: SGHTA, FQGNSA. The CDR3 has 15 residues. Trimming removed 0 bases from V and 6 bases from J; junction bases left unmatched: 6. CDR3 protein: CASSLATWGQGEQYF. CDR3 bases: TGTGCCAGCAGCTTAGCGACCTGGGGACAGGGCGAGCAGTACTTC.

The genes are TRBV5-6 and TRBJ2-7; maybe TRBD2 (6 bases). V lost 0 bases and J lost 2, with 9 bases in between. From germline, CDR1 is SGHDT and CDR2 YYEEEE. The CDR3 has 14 residues. This chain's CDR3 is CASSLGPGAYEQYF. The CDR3 region has the DNA TGTGCCAGCAGCTTGGGTCCGGGGGCCTACGAGCAGTACTTC.

The CDR3 sequence is CSHLGGDRKNTEAFF. The CDR3 nucleotides are TGCAGTCACCTGGGGGGGGACAGAAAGAACACTGAAGCTTTCTTT. The V call is TRBV20-1, the J call TRBJ1-1; 7 bases line up with TRBD1. Germline V lookup: CDR1 DFQATT, CDR2 SNEGSKA (reference sequence). The CDR3 runs 15 residues. After removal of 8 bases from V and 1 base from J, the junction contained 13 bases not matched to a gene.

The rearrangement links TRBV6-5 to TRBJ2-7; D might be TRBD1 (6 bases). This CDR3 has 13 amino acids. Looked up from germline, CDR1 is MNHEY and CDR2 is SVGAGI. V was trimmed by 6 bases and J by 3 bases, leaving 12 bases between them. The CDR3 is CASSPRDNYEQYF. The DNA of the CDR3 is TGTGCCAGCAGCCCCCGGGACAACTACGAGCAGTACTTC.

The chain joins TRBV7-8 to TRBJ1-5; 7 bases fit TRBD1. Germline CDR1 and CDR2: SGHVS and FQNEAQ. Losses at the gene ends were 2 bases for V and 3 bases for J; bases not matched to a gene: 4. The CDR3 covers 15 residues. The CDR3 reads CASSLNRGPNQPQHF. The DNA of the CDR3 is TGTGCCAGCAGCTTAAACAGGGGTCCCAATCAGCCCCAGCATTTT.

There are a few counts of this clonotype. The rearrangement links TRBV7-8 to TRBJ2-1, with 11 bases lining up with TRBD2. The J segment lost 3 bases and the V segment lost 4 bases, leaving 8 bases of the junction unmatched. CDR3 size: 17 residues. The germline V gene has CDR1 SGHVS and CDR2 FQNEAQ. The chain's CDR3 is CASSSWVAGGYYNEQFF. DNA for the CDR3: TGTGCCAGCAGCTCGTGGGTAGCGGGAGGGTACTACAATGAGCAGTTCTTC.

The V call is TRBV21-1, the J call TRBJ2-7; TRBD2, as called in the table, went unchecked against the DNA. TRBV21-1 is classified as a pseudogene. The CDR3 sequence is 13 residues long. The CDR3 loop reads CASSKDRGFEQYF. CDR3 coding DNA: TGTGCCAGCAGCAAAGATAGAGGGTTCGAGCAGTACTTC.

The CDR3 here is CAISESNGLYNEQFF. DNA for the CDR3: TGTGCCATCAGTGAGTCGAACGGGCTTTACAATGAGCAGTTCTTC. This rearrangement joins TRBV10-3 to TRBJ2-1; D gene uncertain. Germline CDR1 and CDR2: ENHRY and SYGVKD. The CDR3 extends over 15 amino acids. Deletions cut 0 bases from V and 4 bases from J, with 10 bases between.

This clonotype came up a few times. The chain joins TRBV7-2 to TRBJ2-7; TRBD1 matches 8 bases. V was clipped by 3 bases and J by 0 bases; unmatched bases: 7. The CDR3 extends over 16 amino acids. The germline V gene has CDR1 SGHTA and CDR2 FQGNSA. The CDR3 spells CASSFSGTGYSYEQYF. As DNA, the CDR3 is TGTGCCAGCAGCTTCTCCGGGACAGGTTACTCCTACGAGCAGTACTTC.

The V gene is TRBV27, the J gene TRBJ1-2; 10 nucleotides match TRBD1. CDR3 length: 15 amino acids. The germline V gene encodes CDR1 MNHEY and CDR2 SMNVEV (reference sequence). V dropped 5 bases and J dropped 4; count of bases not matched to a gene: 7. In nucleotides, the CDR3 is TGTGCCAGCAGTGCGGACAGGGGGTTATTCTATGGCTACACCTTC. This gives the protein CASSADRGLFYGYTF.

This chain joins TRBV7-8 and TRBJ2-1; maybe TRBD1 (5 bases). The germline V gene encodes CDR1 SGHVS and CDR2 FQNEAQ. Deletions cut 6 bases from V and 5 bases from J, with 14 bases between. The CDR3 sequence is 14 residues long. This chain's CDR3 is CASRRTLTDNEQFF. Written as DNA, the CDR3 is TGTGCCAGCAGGCGTACCCTGACAGACAATGAGCAGTTCTTC. The full variable domain, rest sourced from reference TRBV7-8 and TRBJ2-1, is GAGVSQSPRYKVAKRGQDVALRCDPISGHVSLFWYQQALGQGPEFLTYFQNEAQLDKSGLPSDRFFAERPEGSVSTLKIQRTQQEDSAVYLCASRRTLTDNEQFFGPGTRLTVL.

The sample holds a few counts of this clonotype. The chain recombines TRBV7-9 with TRBJ2-3; TRBD2 aligns across 8 bases. The length of the CDR3 is 15 residues. From germline, CDR1 is SEHNR and CDR2 FQNEAQ (reference sequence). V gave up 7 bases and J gave up 4 bases; unmatched junction bases: 10. CDR3 sequence: CASTSSGGAADTQYF. The CDR3 region has the DNA TGTGCCAGCACGAGCTCCGGGGGGGCGGCAGATACGCAGTATTTT.

This chain joins TRBV25-1 and TRBJ1-3; D may be TRBD1 (6 bases). Germline values: CDR1 MGHDK, CDR2 SYGVNS. The V and J ends lost 3 bases and 5 bases respectively, with 8 bases between them. The CDR3 spans 13 residues. The CDR3 is CASSEGARNTIYF. CDR3 DNA sequence: TGTGCCAGCAGTGAGGGGGCAAGAAACACCATATATTTT.